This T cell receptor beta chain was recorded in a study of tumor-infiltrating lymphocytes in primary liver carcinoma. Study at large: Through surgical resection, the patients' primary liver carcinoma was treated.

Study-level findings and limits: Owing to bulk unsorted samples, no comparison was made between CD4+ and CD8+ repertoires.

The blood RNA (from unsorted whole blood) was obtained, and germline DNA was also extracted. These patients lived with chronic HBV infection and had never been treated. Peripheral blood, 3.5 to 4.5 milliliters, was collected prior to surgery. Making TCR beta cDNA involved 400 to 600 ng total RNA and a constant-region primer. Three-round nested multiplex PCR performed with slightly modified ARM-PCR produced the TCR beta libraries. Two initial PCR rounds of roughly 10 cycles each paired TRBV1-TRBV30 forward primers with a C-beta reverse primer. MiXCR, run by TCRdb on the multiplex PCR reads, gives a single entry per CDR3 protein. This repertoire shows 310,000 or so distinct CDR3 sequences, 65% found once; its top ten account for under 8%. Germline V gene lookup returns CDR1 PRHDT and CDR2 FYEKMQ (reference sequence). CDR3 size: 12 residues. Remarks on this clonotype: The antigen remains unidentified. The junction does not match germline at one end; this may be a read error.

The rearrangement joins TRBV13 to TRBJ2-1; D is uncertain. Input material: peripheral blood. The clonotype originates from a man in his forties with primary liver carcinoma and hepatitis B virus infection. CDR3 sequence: CATSLARREQFF. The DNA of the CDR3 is TGTGCCACCAGCTTGGCCCGCAGGGAGCAGTTCTTC.